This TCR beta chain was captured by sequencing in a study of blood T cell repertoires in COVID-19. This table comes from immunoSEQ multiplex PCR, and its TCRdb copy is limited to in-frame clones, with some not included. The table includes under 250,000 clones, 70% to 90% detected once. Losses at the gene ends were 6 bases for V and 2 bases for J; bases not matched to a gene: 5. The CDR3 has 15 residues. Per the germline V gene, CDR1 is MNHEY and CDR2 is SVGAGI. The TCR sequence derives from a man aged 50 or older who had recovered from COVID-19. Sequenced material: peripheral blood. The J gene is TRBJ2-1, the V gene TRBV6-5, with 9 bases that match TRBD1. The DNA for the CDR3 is TGTGCCAGCAGGCCCGGGACAGGGCCCTACAATGAGCAGTTCTTC. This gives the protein CASRPGTGPYNEQFF.